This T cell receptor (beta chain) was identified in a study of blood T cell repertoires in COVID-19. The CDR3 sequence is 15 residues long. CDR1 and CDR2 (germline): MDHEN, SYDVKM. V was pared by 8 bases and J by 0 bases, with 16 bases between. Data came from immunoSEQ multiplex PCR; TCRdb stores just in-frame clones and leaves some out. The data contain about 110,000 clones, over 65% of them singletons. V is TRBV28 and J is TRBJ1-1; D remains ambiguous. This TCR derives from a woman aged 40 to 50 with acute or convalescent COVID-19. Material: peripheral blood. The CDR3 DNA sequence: TGTGCCAGCCCTCCAGTGCCTGACATGAACACTGAAGCTTTCTTT. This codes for CASPPVPDMNTEAFF.